The rows below give T cell receptor beta chains drawn from one sample of a study of control samples from healthy donors and cancer patients. Profiling relied on immunoSEQ multiplex PCR, and the TCRdb table lists in-frame clones only, not all of them. In the table there are about 84,000 clones, 65% to 90% of which are singletons. Sample: PBMCs. All receptors derive from a man between 60 and 75 years old with head and neck cancer. Both conserved end residues are part of each CDR3. D genes are given only for firm matches. The listing skips clone size in some rows; elsewhere it reads once, few, many or a size class.

clone_size	cdr3_length	v_call	j_call	d_call	cdr3_nt	cdr3_aa
-	14	TRBV3-1/TRBV3-2	TRBJ2-7	TRBD1	TGTGCCAGCAGCCAAGCAGGACAGGTCTACGAGCAGTACTTC	CASSQAGQVYEQYF
-	14	TRBV28	TRBJ1-6	-	TGTGCCAGCAGTTTAGTTGGGCAGGGCTCACCCCTCCACTTT	CASSLVGQGSPLHF
-	15	TRBV5-4	TRBJ2-1	-	TGTGCCAGCAGCTTGACTGCCAACAACTTCAATGAGCAGTTCTTC	CASSLTANNFNEQFF
-	13	TRBV11-3	TRBJ2-3	-	TGTGCCAGCAGCCCTAGAGGAGGAGACGCGCAGTATTTT	CASSPRGGDAQYF
-	14	TRBV6-6	TRBJ2-7	TRBD1	TGTGCCAGCAGTTACCGGACAGGGGTATACAAGCAGTACTTC	CASSYRTGVYKQYF
-	17	TRBV7-8	TRBJ2-6	-	TGTGCCAGCAGCTTAGTAACCGGGCATTCTGGGGCCAACGTCCTGACTTTC	CASSLVTGHSGANVLTF
-	17	TRBV7-9	TRBJ2-3	-	TGTGCCAGCAGCCTAAGGATCGTCGGAAGCGTCACAGATACGCAGTATTTT	CASSLRIVGSVTDTQYF
-	15	TRBV6-6	TRBJ1-5	-	TGTGCCAGCAGGTCAACAGGTATGGGCAATCAGCCCCAGCATTTT	CASRSTGMGNQPQHF
-	18	TRBV7-6	TRBJ2-3	TRBD2	TGTGCCAGCAGCTTGGGGTGGGGACTAGCGGAGCAGGGAGATACGCAGTATTTT	CASSLGWGLAEQGDTQYF
once	15	TRBV6-5	TRBJ1-1	-	TGTGCCAGCAGTTACTCGGCGTACGCTGACACTGAAGCTTTCTTT	CASSYSAYADTEAFF
-	15	TRBV7-8	TRBJ2-7	-	TGTGCCAGCAGCTTAGTAGTCGGGGGCGCATACGAGCAGTACTTC	CASSLVVGGAYEQYF
-	14	TRBV6-6	TRBJ1-1	-	TGTGCCAGCAGCCGGGACGGACTGAACACTGAAGCTTTCTTT	CASSRDGLNTEAFF
-	15	TRBV6-5	TRBJ1-4	-	TGTGCCAGCAAGGAGGAGGGCTGGACTAATGAAAAACTGTTTTTT	CASKEEGWTNEKLFF
-	13	TRBV6-5	TRBJ2-6	-	TGTGCCAGCAGTTTCCTAAGGGCCAACGTCCTGACTTTC	CASSFLRANVLTF
few	14	TRBV19	TRBJ2-2	-	TGTGCCAGTAGGCCCCTAGCGAACACCGGGGAGCTGTTTTTT	CASRPLANTGELFF
once	11	TRBV7-9	TRBJ2-7	-	TGTGCCAGCAGCGCCACAGAAGAGCAGTACTTC	CASSATEEQYF
-	19	TRBV7-9	TRBJ1-5	-	TGTGCCAGCAGCTTAGTTGGGAGCCCATCACACCGTGGCAATCAGCCCCAGCATTTT	CASSLVGSPSHRGNQPQHF
-	14	TRBV4-1	TRBJ1-1	-	TGCGCCAGCAGCCCTCAGGTCATGAACACTGAAGCTTTCTTT	CASSPQVMNTEAFF
-	14	TRBV18	TRBJ2-5	TRBD1	TGTGCCAGCTCAAAACAGGGGCCTCCGGAGACCCAGTACTTC	CASSKQGPPETQYF
-	12	TRBV9	TRBJ2-7	-	TGTGCCAGTGGGACTTTCGGCGGCGAGCAGTACTTC	CASGTFGGEQYF
-	15	TRBV5-1	TRBJ2-5	TRBD1	TGCGCCAGCAGCCGTCCGGACAGGGACCAAGAGACCCAGTACTTC	CASSRPDRDQETQYF
-	16	TRBV19	TRBJ2-7	TRBD2	TGTGCCAGTAGAAGAATTCTAGCGGGAGGCCCCTACGAGCAGTACTTC	CASRRILAGGPYEQYF
-	14	TRBV6-5	TRBJ2-4	TRBD1	TGTGCCAGCGCCCGGGACAGTATAAAAAACATTCAGTACTTC	CASARDSIKNIQYF
-	13	TRBV3-1/TRBV3-2	TRBJ1-1	-	TGTGCCAGCAGCCAAGTCCCAACTACGGAAGCTTTCTTT	CASSQVPTTEAFF
once	12	TRBV12-3/TRBV12-4	TRBJ2-7	-	TGTGCCAGCAGTCTCTCCAACTACGAGCAGTACTTC	CASSLSNYEQYF
once	15	TRBV6-5	TRBJ1-2	-	TGTGCCAGCAGTAACAGGCCAGCACCCAACTATGGCTACACCTTC	CASSNRPAPNYGYTF
-	14	TRBV30	TRBJ1-1	-	TGTGCCTGGATTTGGAGTAGTGGGGACACTGAAGCTTTCTTT	CAWIWSSGDTEAFF
-	15	TRBV25-1	TRBJ2-1	-	TGTGCCAGCAGTGTTCAAGGGACACCCAGCTATGAGCAGTTCTTC	CASSVQGTPSYEQFF
-	14	TRBV10-1	TRBJ2-3	-	TGCGCCAGCAGTGAACTAGCCAGAGGGGCTACGCAGTATTTT	CASSELARGATQYF
-	17	TRBV4-2	TRBJ2-7	TRBD2	TGTGCCAGCAGCCAAGAAGCCTCACTAGCGGGACCGTCCGAGCAGTACTTC	CASSQEASLAGPSEQYF
-	14	TRBV10-3	TRBJ2-5	-	TGTGCCATCAGTGAGAGAGCGGCCCAAGAGACCCAGTACTTC	CAISERAAQETQYF
-	16	TRBV24-1	TRBJ2-1	TRBD1	TGTGCCACCAGTGATTCCAGCAGGGGGCTTTTCAATGAGCAGTTCTTC	CATSDSSRGLFNEQFF
-	16	TRBV13	TRBJ2-4	-	TGTGCCAGCAGCGGCCGGACATGGGGAGCCAAAAACATTCAGTACTTC	CASSGRTWGAKNIQYF
once	14	TRBV11-2	TRBJ1-4	TRBD1	TGTGCCAGCAGCGTCGGACAGGGGAATGAAAAACTGTTTTTT	CASSVGQGNEKLFF
-	14	TRBV30	TRBJ2-3	-	TGTGCCTGGAGTGTACTCCTCTCAGCCGATACGCAGTATTTT	CAWSVLLSADTQYF
-	12	TRBV12-3/TRBV12-4	TRBJ1-2	-	TGTGCCAGCAGTTGGACAGTCCGTGGCTACACCTTC	CASSWTVRGYTF
-	14	TRBV19	TRBJ1-2	TRBD1	TGTGCCAGTAGTATTCGGACAGGGGACTATGGCTACACCTTC	CASSIRTGDYGYTF
-	16	TRBV19	TRBJ2-4	-	TGTGCCAGTAGTATACTCGGGGGCTCGGCCAAAAACATTCAGTACTTC	CASSILGGSAKNIQYF
-	14	TRBV14	TRBJ1-1	TRBD1	TGTGCCAGCAGCGCCCGACAGGGGGGTACTGAAGCTTTCTTT	CASSARQGGTEAFF
-	15	TRBV27	TRBJ1-1	TRBD1	TGTGCCAGCAGTTTACAAAGACAGGGGTGGACTGAAGCTTTCTTT	CASSLQRQGWTEAFF
once	15	TRBV5-5	TRBJ2-3	-	TGTGCCAGCACCACTCAGGGTACCCTTGCAGATACGCAGTATTTT	CASTTQGTLADTQYF
-	16	TRBV12-5	TRBJ1-1	-	TGTGCTAGTGGTGTGGGACCTAATGTAAGTATGCTGGAAGCTTTCTTT	CASGVGPNVSMLEAFF
-	14	TRBV19	TRBJ2-3	-	TGTGCCAGTAGTATAGATCCGAGCACAGATACGCAGTATTTT	CASSIDPSTDTQYF
-	14	TRBV6-5	TRBJ2-7	-	TGTGCCAGCGCTTTCTATCGCGACTCCTACGAGCAGTACTTC	CASAFYRDSYEQYF
-	14	TRBV30	TRBJ2-1	TRBD2	TGTGCCTGGGGGCAAAGCGGGACCCACAATGAGCAGTTCTTC	CAWGQSGTHNEQFF
-	14	TRBV20-1	TRBJ2-7	TRBD2	TGCAGTGCTAGTCGTTCTAGCGGGGCCTACGAGCAGTACTTC	CSASRSSGAYEQYF
-	14	TRBV7-7	TRBJ2-2	-	TGTGCCAGCAGCCCTCGTTTGAACACCGGGGAGCTGTTTTTT	CASSPRLNTGELFF
-	15	TRBV6-1	TRBJ1-1	-	TGTGCCAGCAGTGAATCTAGGGGTAAGAACACTGAAGCTTTCTTT	CASSESRGKNTEAFF
-	14	TRBV29-1	TRBJ1-2	TRBD1	TGCAGCGCCGAGTCTGACAGGGGGTTCTATGGCTACACCTTC	CSAESDRGFYGYTF